This T cell receptor beta chain was recovered during a study of human T cells and chemical hapten exposure. Study-wide context: Mostly female, the patients presented with alopecia areata, totalis or universalis. General observations from the study: DPC sensitization did not alter TCRs above 1 in 1000 frequency.

Germline CDR1 reads MNHNS; CDR2 reads SASEGT. V was shortened by 2 bases and J by 0 bases, with 4 bases between the two germline ends. CDR3 length equals 13 residues. The library attached unique molecular identifiers to individual cDNA molecules. TCRdb passed the RACE reads through MiXCR, listing each CDR3 protein once. The repertoire consists of nearly 110,000 distinct CDR3 sequences, with 9.5% to 15% occurring once and the leading ten covering 1.6%. This clonotype occurred a few times. As yet, its antigen is unknown. Stated time point: pre-sensitization, week 0. Specified treatment: therapeutic diphenylcyclopropenone sensitization with weekly scalp DPC.

Sequencing used whole blood, obtained in connection with sensitization to the hapten diphenylcyclopropenone (DPC). J is TRBJ1-1 and V is TRBV6-1, with unresolved D. The origin of this receptor is a woman in her fifties or sixties with alopecia areata. Some clones in this sample may be carry-over from other donors' samples. CDR3 loop: CASSEMVNTEAFF. The CDR3 nucleotides read TGTGCCAGCAGTGAAATGGTGAACACTGAAGCTTTCTTT.